This record covers a single T cell receptor beta chain. This specimen belongs to a study of T cell changes during pregnancy in multiple sclerosis. Profiling relied on immunoSEQ multiplex PCR, and the TCRdb table lists in-frame clones only, not all of them. The data contain about 36,000 clones, just over 90% of them seen just once; the ten biggest clones take up 0.35% to 0.5%. The CDR3 loop spans 14 amino acids. Per germline, CDR1 SGHVS and CDR2 FNYEAQ. J was trimmed by 5 bases and V by 5 bases; bases with no gene match: 7. This sample comprised CD4+ T cells from peripheral blood mononuclear cells, obtained in the first trimester of pregnancy. The origin of this receptor is a female donor with multiple sclerosis, enrolled in a pregnancy study. The chain has TRBV7-6 and TRBJ1-1; 8 nucleotides match TRBD1. CDR3 sequence: CASSLGQGETEAFF. CDR3 nucleotides: TGTGCCAGCAGCCTTGGACAGGGTGAAACTGAAGCTTTCTTT. The full variable domain, with the rest looked up from reference TRBV7-6 and TRBJ1-1, is GAGVSQSPRYKVTKRGQDVALRCDPISGHVSLYWYRQALGQGPEFLTYFNYEAQQDKSGLPNDRFSAERPEGSISTLTIQRTEQRDSAMYRCASSLGQGETEAFFGQGTRLTVV.